The 2 T cell receptor beta chains reported below all come from one sample, sequenced in a study of shared clonotypes between healthy human individuals. TCRdb's table, derived via immunoSEQ multiplex PCR, lists solely in-frame clones and lacks some. The table lists 1.5 million to 2.5 million clones, about 95% of them singletons, with 1% to 1.5% in the top ten. Naive CD8 cells were CD45RO-negative, positively selected for CCR7, excluding terminally differentiated effector memory CD45RA+ cells. Sequenced input: naive CD8+ T cells sorted from blood. The receptors were sampled from a young man in good health.

This clone was recorded once. V usage is TRBV4-1 and J usage is TRBJ2-4; no definite D call. Germline-derived CDR1 and CDR2 are MGHRA and YSYEKL. Trimming removed 1 base from V and 0 bases from J, with 19 bases in between. The CDR3 extends over 19 amino acids. CDR3 in amino acids: CASSQVVVGQTLAKNIQYF. The CDR3 DNA reads as TGCGCCAGCAGCCAAGTAGTTGTAGGGCAGACGCTAGCCAAAAACATTCAGTACTTC.

Details on this clone: Other DNA variants within this sample encode the same CDR3. This sequence joins TRBV4-1 and TRBJ1-5, with unresolved D. Trimming took 1 base from V and 3 from J, leaving 4 bases between them. The germline V gene encodes CDR1 MGHRA and CDR2 YSYEKL. The length of the CDR3 is 13 residues. DNA for the CDR3: TGCGCCAGCAGCCAAGGTTCCAATCAGCCCCAGCATTTT. This gives the protein CASSQGSNQPQHF.